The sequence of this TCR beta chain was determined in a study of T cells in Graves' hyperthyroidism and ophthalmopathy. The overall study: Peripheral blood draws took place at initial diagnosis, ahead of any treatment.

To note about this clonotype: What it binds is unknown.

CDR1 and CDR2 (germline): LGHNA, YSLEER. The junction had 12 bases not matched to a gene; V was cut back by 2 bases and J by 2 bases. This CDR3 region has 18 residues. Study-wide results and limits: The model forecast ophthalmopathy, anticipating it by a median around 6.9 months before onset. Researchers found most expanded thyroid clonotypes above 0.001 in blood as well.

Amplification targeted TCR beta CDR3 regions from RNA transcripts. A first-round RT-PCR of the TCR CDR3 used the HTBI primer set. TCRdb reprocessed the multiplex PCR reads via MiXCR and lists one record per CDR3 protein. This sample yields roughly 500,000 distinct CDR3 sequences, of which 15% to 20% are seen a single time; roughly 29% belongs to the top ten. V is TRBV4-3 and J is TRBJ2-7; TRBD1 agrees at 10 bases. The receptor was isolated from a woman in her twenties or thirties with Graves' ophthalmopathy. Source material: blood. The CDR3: CASSQKTGGTGRAYEQYF. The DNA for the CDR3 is TGCGCCAGCAGCCAAAAGACAGGGGGCACGGGACGAGCCTACGAGCAGTACTTC.